Given below is one T cell receptor (beta chain) in context. The source of the sample is a study of blood T cell repertoires in COVID-19. Study context: Researchers got acute and convalescent COVID-19 samples from the United States, Italy and Spain. The analysed material was cDNA or gDNA that came from T cells, B-cell-depleted T cells, or PBMCs.

Germline V lookup: CDR1 SGHNT, CDR2 YYREEE (reference sequence). V was clipped by 0 bases and J by 13 bases, with 15 bases between them. The CDR3 totals 13 residues. Per the original data handling: The assay estimated nucleated cells by amplifying reference gene primers. Only in-frame clones appear in the TCRdb table, and some are missing; sequencing was by immunoSEQ multiplex PCR. V, J and clone size reflect that table, while D and trimming were determined from the DNA. Among roughly 49,000 clones listed, roughly 80% were seen once. The TCR originated in a man aged 50 to 59 with active COVID-19. Sample: peripheral blood. The chain recombines TRBV5-4 with TRBJ2-3; perhaps TRBD2 as D (5 bases). The CDR3 loop is CASSLVAGYGKYF. DNA for the CDR3: TGTGCCAGCAGCTTGGTGGCGGGTTACGGGAAGTATTTT.